The table lists the clone carrying this TCR beta chain with a count of one. Its cognate antigen is unknown. TCRdb used MiXCR to reprocess the reads, holding one entry per CDR3 protein. The sample has a few hundred thousand distinct CDR3 sequences, around a third seen once. This record comes from a study of T cell repertoires in cytomegalovirus infection. Overall study: It was recently identified HLA-C-restricted and well-studied HLA-B-restricted CMV epitopes that the study used. Matching HLA type and CMV infection were both indicated by public TCR beta signatures.

Germline values: CDR1 SGHKS, CDR2 YYEKEE (reference sequence). This CDR3 is 18 amino acids long. V was pared by 5 bases and J by 0 bases, with 21 bases between. The study's findings and limits: Carriage of CMV together with the relevant HLA was identifiable through cumulative public TCR beta family frequency. Clonotype analysis showed dominance of the ex vivo response by HLA-C-restricted CMV-specific TCR beta clonotypes.

The chain combines TRBV5-5 with TRBJ2-1; D may be TRBD2 (6 bases). Sequencing was performed on cultured PBMCs, taken from culture after CMV antigen stimulation. This TCR was recovered from a human donor in good health (CMV status not recorded). Some clones in this sample may be carry-over from other donors' samples. This CDR3 reads CASSNTVWRADSYNEQFF. In DNA form, the CDR3 reads TGTGCCAGCAGTAACACGGTATGGAGGGCGGACTCCTACAATGAGCAGTTCTTC.